The 27 T cell receptor beta chains below were found in one sample sequenced in a study of T cell repertoires in cytomegalovirus infection. TCRdb recomputed calls from the reads with MiXCR, one row per CDR3 protein. The data hold 500,000 or so distinct CDR3 sequences, with approximately 17% observed a single time. Specimen: CD8+ T cells from PBMCs. These receptors were obtained from a human donor in good health (CMV status not recorded). Some clones in this sample may be carry-over from other donors' samples.

The chain joins TRBV27 to TRBJ1-1; 10 nucleotides align to TRBD1. The CDR3 totals 14 residues. Germline V gives CDR1 MNHEY, CDR2 SMNVEV (reference sequence). The trim removed 8 bases at V and 4 bases at J, leaving 7 bases unmatched. For the CDR3, the DNA is TGTGCCAGCTCCGACAGGGGGCTGAGCACTGAAGCTTTCTTT. Amino acids: CASSDRGLSTEAFF.

V and J are TRBV28 and TRBJ1-6; 10 positions match TRBD1. The ends lost 5 bases at V and 9 bases at J; junction bases unmatched: 4. Germline V gene lookup returns CDR1 MDHEN and CDR2 SYDVKM. The CDR3 is 14 amino acids. CDR3: CASSLGQGFSPLHF. For the CDR3, the DNA is TGTGCCAGCAGTCTGGGACAGGGGTTTTCACCCCTCCACTTT.

This clonotype has a count of ten or more. V is TRBV10-3 and J is TRBJ2-7; possible D gene TRBD1, 6 bases. Germline V gene lookup returns CDR1 ENHRY and CDR2 SYGVKD. Trimming pared 4 bases from V and 2 bases from J, leaving 12 bases between. The CDR3 sequence is 14 residues long. The CDR3 DNA reads TGTGCCATCAGTGGCAATACAGGGACCTACGAGCAGTACTTC. This encodes CAISGNTGTYEQYF.

This clonotype has a count of ten or more. The rearrangement links TRBV7-8 to TRBJ2-3; 8 nucleotides align to TRBD2. Germline CDR1 is SGHVS and CDR2 is FQNEAQ. V shed 2 bases, J shed 4 bases, and the junction held 8 bases outside the gene matches. The CDR3 totals 16 residues. The CDR3 bases are TGTGCCAGCAGCTTAAGAGCGGGAGAAGGAGCAGATACGCAGTATTTT. The encoded protein is CASSLRAGEGADTQYF. Full variable domain (missing parts from reference TRBV7-8 and TRBJ2-3): GAGVSQSPRYKVAKRGQDVALRCDPISGHVSLFWYQQALGQGPEFLTYFQNEAQLDKSGLPSDRFFAERPEGSVSTLKIQRTQQEDSAVYLCASSLRAGEGADTQYFGPGTRLTVL.

This clonotype was seen repeatedly, ten times or more. The chain uses TRBV19 and TRBJ1-5, with D tentatively TRBD1 (5 bases). Germline lookup yields CDR1 LNHDA and CDR2 SQIVND (reference sequence). V lost 5 bases, J lost 2 bases, and 13 bases lay in between. This CDR3 is built from 15 residues. The CDR3 reads CASSVPGLGNQPQHF. CDR3 DNA: TGTGCCAGTAGTGTTCCAGGGTTGGGCAATCAGCCCCAGCATTTT.

The gene calls are TRBV14 and TRBJ1-2, with TRBD1 as a possible D gene (5 bases). This CDR3 contains 15 residues. Per germline, CDR1 SGHDN and CDR2 FVKESK. Trimming removed 3 bases at V and 3 bases at J, with 14 bases between. CDR3 DNA sequence: TGTGCCAGCAGCCAGAGGGGCACAGACGACTATGGCTACACCTTC. Translation: CASSQRGTDDYGYTF.

This chain links TRBV11-3 with TRBJ2-3; D might be TRBD2 (6 bases). Germline-derived CDR1 and CDR2 are SGHNT and YENEEA. The ends were cut back, 5 bases at V and 5 bases at J, with 14 bases in the middle. The CDR3 runs to 14 residues. For the CDR3, the DNA is TGTGCCAGCAGCCTCAGCGGGTCCAAAGATACGCAGTATTTT. It yields the protein CASSLSGSKDTQYF.

As to this clonotype: Being one base from a much bigger clone, this may be a read error. The chain is built from TRBV12-3 or TRBV12-4 and TRBJ2-7, with 14 bases that match TRBD2. The CDR3 runs 18 residues. J gave up 3 bases and V 6 bases, and 13 bases lay outside the gene matches. The CDR3 sequence is CASSSRTSGGLNYYEQYF. CDR3 sequence (DNA): TGTGCCAGCAGCTCTAGGACTAGCGGGGGGCTAAACTACTACGAGCAGTACTTC.

The chain is built from TRBV5-1 and TRBJ1-1; the D is unclear. CDR1 and CDR2 (germline): SGHRS, YFSETQ. The germline V and J ends were trimmed by 0 bases and 4 bases, with 10 bases remaining between them. This CDR3 has 14 residues. Written as DNA, the CDR3 is TGCGCCAGCAGCTTGGGGGGAAGGAGCACTGAAGCTTTCTTT. Translation gives CASSLGGRSTEAFF.

This clonotype has a handful of counts. The chain is built from TRBV7-2 and TRBJ2-7, with D hard to call. The germline CDR1 and CDR2 sequences are SGHTA and FQGNSA. This CDR3 contains 14 residues. The ends were cut back, 1 base at V and 5 bases at J, with 12 bases in the middle. The CDR3 DNA reads TGTGCCAGCAGCTTAGAGCCCCCTGGCGACGAGCAGTACTTC. Protein product: CASSLEPPGDEQYF. The whole variable domain, remainder taken from reference TRBV7-2 and TRBJ2-7, is GAGVSQSPSNKVTEKGKDVELRCDPISGHTALYWYRQSLGQGLEFLIYFQGNSAPDKSGLPSDRFSAERTGGSVSTLTIQRTQQEDSAVYLCASSLEPPGDEQYFGPGTRLTVT.

This clonotype was detected many times. The rearrangement links TRBV6-1 to TRBJ1-1, with TRBD1 identical over 7 bases. The CDR3 contains 18 residues. The V and J ends lost 5 bases and 5 bases, in that order; junction bases with no gene match: 20. Germline lookup yields CDR1 MNHNS and CDR2 SASEGT. The CDR3 sequence is CASSRVTGRYSVLTEAFF. DNA for the CDR3: TGTGCCAGCAGTAGAGTGACAGGGCGCTACTCTGTTTTGACTGAAGCTTTCTTT.

This clonotype was detected a few times. The CDR3 reads CASSLARTAFNYGYTF. For the CDR3, the DNA is TGTGCCAGCAGTTTAGCCAGGACGGCTTTTAACTATGGCTACACCTTC. This rearrangement joins TRBV12-3 or TRBV12-4 to TRBJ1-2; D gene ambiguous. The V end was cut by 0 bases, the J end by 1 base, with 12 bases between. The CDR3 contains 16 residues.

The V call is TRBV13, the J call TRBJ1-2; D perhaps matches TRBD1 (5 bases). The CDR3 consists of 16 residues. V was clipped by 4 bases and J by 3 bases, with 18 bases between them. Looked up from germline, CDR1 is PRHDT and CDR2 is FYEKMQ (reference sequence). The CDR3 DNA reads TGTGCCAGCAGCTCCGAAAATCGACAGAGCTACTATGGCTACACCTTC. This codes for CASSSENRQSYYGYTF.

This clonotype appeared many times. The V call is TRBV11-2, the J call TRBJ2-2; D assignment may be TRBD1 or TRBD2 (6 bases each). Trimming left V 6 bases short and J 7 bases short, with 18 bases between. CDR1 and CDR2 from the germline V gene are SGHAT and FQNNGV. The CDR3 has 15 residues. CDR3 amino acids: CASSLTGGLVGELFF. The CDR3 bases are TGTGCCAGCAGTCTCACCGGGGGCTTGGTCGGGGAGCTGTTTTTT.

This clonotype has just one count. This may be a read error, as it is one base from a much larger clone. This rearrangement joins TRBV11-2 to TRBJ2-7; 9 nucleotides agree with TRBD2. Germline CDR1 is SGHAT and CDR2 is FQNNGV. The CDR3 sequence is 14 residues long. V gave up 6 bases and J gave up 4 bases; unmatched junction bases: 7. This CDR3 reads CASSIGTSLYEQYF. For the CDR3, the DNA is TGTGCCAGCAGTATCGGGACTAGCTTGTACGAGCAGTACTTC.

The rearrangement links TRBV7-9 to TRBJ2-1, with 8 bases fitting TRBD1. Per the germline V gene, CDR1 is SEHNR and CDR2 is FQNEAQ (reference sequence). The CDR3 runs 15 residues. V lost 2 bases and J lost 4; bases outside the gene matches: 4. DNA for the CDR3: TGTGCCAGCAGCTTACCGGGACAGGTTTACAATGAGCAGTTCTTC. This gives the protein CASSLPGQVYNEQFF.

V usage is TRBV5-6 and J usage is TRBJ2-3; TRBD1 matches 8 bases. This CDR3 is 16 amino acids long. Trimming cost V 6 bases and J 1 base; bases outside gene matches: 10. Per germline, CDR1 SGHDT and CDR2 YYEEEE. The CDR3 sequence: CASILRGTGGTDTQYF. The CDR3 DNA follows: TGTGCCAGCATCTTAAGAGGGACAGGAGGCACAGATACGCAGTATTTT.

This clonotype has more than one count but fewer than ten. The chain couples TRBV10-3 to TRBJ2-3; 8 nucleotides agree with TRBD1. This CDR3 comprises 16 residues. Germline-derived CDR1 and CDR2 are ENHRY and SYGVKD. The junction had 6 bases not matched to a gene; V was cut back by 0 bases and J by 4 bases. The CDR3 DNA reads as TGTGCCATCAGTGAGTCGCCAGGACAGGGAGCAGATACGCAGTATTTT. Encoded protein: CAISESPGQGADTQYF.

There are many counts of this clonotype. V and J are TRBV7-9 and TRBJ1-6; D is perhaps TRBD1 (5 bases). This CDR3 is built from 14 residues. The ends were cut back, 10 bases at V and 7 bases at J, with 17 bases in the middle. Germline values: CDR1 SEHNR, CDR2 FQNEAQ (reference sequence). The DNA of the CDR3 is TGTGCCACTGAACATCCGACAGTAAATTCACCCCTCCACTTT. This gives the protein CATEHPTVNSPLHF.

The count of this clonotype is one. The J gene is TRBJ2-5, the V gene TRBV11-2, with TRBD1 as a possible D gene (6 bases). Trimming pared 7 bases from V and 1 base from J, leaving 16 bases between. The CDR3 spans 15 residues. Germline V lookup: CDR1 SGHAT, CDR2 FQNNGV. CDR3 residues: CASKWDTKSQETQYF. The CDR3 DNA follows: TGTGCCAGCAAATGGGACACTAAATCCCAAGAGACCCAGTACTTC.

This clonotype has a handful of counts. This chain connects TRBV7-9 to TRBJ2-7; TRBD2 agrees at 12 bases. From germline, CDR1 is SEHNR and CDR2 FQNEAQ (reference sequence). With V trimmed by 3 bases and J by 4 bases, 7 bases remained unmatched. This CDR3 region has 16 residues. This CDR3 reads CASSFSTGLAGYEQYF. CDR3 nucleotides: TGTGCCAGCAGCTTTTCCACGGGACTAGCGGGTTACGAGCAGTACTTC.

V is TRBV25-1 and J is TRBJ2-5, with D unclear. The CDR3 runs to 12 residues. The germline gives CDR1 MGHDK, CDR2 SYGVNS. The germline V and J ends were trimmed by 2 bases and 3 bases, with 4 bases remaining between them. The CDR3 loop is CASSEQEETQYF. The CDR3 nucleotides are TGTGCCAGCAGTGAACAGGAAGAGACCCAGTACTTC.

This clonotype was counted at least ten times. The chain employs TRBV7-8 and TRBJ2-1; D call uncertain. The CDR3 length is 14 residues. V was cut by 4 bases and J by 5 bases, with 12 bases left in between. Germline CDR1 SGHVS, CDR2 FQNEAQ. Written as DNA, the CDR3 is TGTGCCAGCAGCTCAGGTGGTGGGGACAATGAGCAGTTCTTC. It translates to CASSSGGGDNEQFF.

This clonotype was counted ten times or more. The chain combines TRBV7-6 with TRBJ1-1; possible D gene TRBD1, 5 bases. Germline CDR1 and CDR2: SGHVS and FNYEAQ. The CDR3 contains 13 residues. The V and J ends lost 4 bases and 11 bases respectively, with 17 bases between them. This chain's CDR3 is CASSSGLGGDAFF. The CDR3 bases are TGTGCCAGCAGCTCGGGGCTCGGCGGGGATGCTTTCTTT.

This clonotype was seen more than once but under ten times. V and J are TRBV4-2 and TRBJ2-6, with 7 nucleotides matching TRBD2. The V and J ends lost 2 bases and 3 bases, in that order; junction bases with no gene match: 4. CDR1 is LGHNA and CDR2 is YNFKEQ in the germline V gene. CDR3 length: 16 amino acids. This chain's CDR3 is CASSQPGGFGANVLTF. Written as DNA, the CDR3 is TGTGCCAGCAGCCAACCCGGGGGGTTTGGGGCCAACGTCCTGACTTTC.

This clonotype was counted a few times. The rearrangement uses TRBV6-5 and TRBJ2-1; 7 nucleotides agree with TRBD2. The J segment lost 2 bases and the V segment lost 6 bases, leaving 7 bases of the junction unmatched. CDR1 MNHEY and CDR2 SVGAGI come from the germline V gene. The CDR3 spans 15 residues. CDR3 protein: CASSPLAAAYNEQFF. The CDR3 DNA sequence: TGTGCCAGCAGCCCTCTAGCGGCTGCCTACAATGAGCAGTTCTTC.

This clonotype was found many times. This chain uses TRBV19 with TRBJ2-7, with 8 bases aligning to TRBD1. The length of the CDR3 is 14 residues. V lost 5 bases and J lost 3; bases outside the gene matches: 6. Germline V gives CDR1 LNHDA, CDR2 SQIVND (reference sequence). The CDR3 DNA reads as TGTGCCAGTAGTCCGGCCGGGACAGGCTACGAGCAGTACTTC. Protein product: CASSPAGTGYEQYF.